Many counts were recorded for the clone carrying this T cell receptor beta chain. The time point was: newly diagnosed GD, antithyroid drugs for less than 3 months. Scientists built the TCR library using RNA that was extracted from PBMCs. Patients met American Thyroid Association criteria for Graves' disease. An endocrinology department located in Xi'an, China, was where the patients came from. The sample belongs to a study of regulatory T cells in long-lasting Graves disease. Arm-PCR of CDR3 regions with iRepertoire HTBI primers generated TCR beta libraries. One entry per CDR3 protein, called by TCRdb with MiXCR from the multiplex PCR reads. The data show 400,000 to 500,000 distinct CDR3 sequences, about 15% seen once. In germline, CDR1 is MNHEY, CDR2 SMNVEV (reference sequence). CDR3 size: 13 residues. V dropped 7 bases and J dropped 3 bases, with 12 bases sitting between them. These records were also assigned to another study, of T cells in Graves' hyperthyroidism and ophthalmopathy.

This sequence joins TRBV27 and TRBJ1-1; D not certain. The sequence derives from a young woman with Graves disease. The input for sequencing was peripheral blood mononuclear cells (PBMCs), taken at new diagnosis, from a patient treated with antithyroid drugs. The CDR3 is CASMGRFYTEAFF. CDR3 nucleotides: TGTGCCAGCATGGGCAGATTCTACACTGAAGCTTTCTTT.